Below, 23 T cell receptor beta chains from the same sample are listed, as sequenced in a study of T cells after yellow fever vaccination (dated by TCRdb to between 2019 and 2020). The label giving this sample's treatment or condition can be read as: live attenuated yellow fever vaccine strain. The library was produced with 5' RACE. The instrument was an Illumina NovaSeq 6000. The public sequencing data were trimmed at Q25 with fastp and processed into clonotypes with MiXCR by TCRdb, which kept only in-frame beta chains. All rows with the same CDR3 protein become a single entry with the most common DNA and genes. The sample yields some 340,000 distinct CDR3 sequences; roughly 10% were counted once. Together, the top ten hold less than 3.5% of the sample. Sequenced here: CD4+ T cells sorted from PBMCs, sampled 45 days after the yellow fever booster vaccination. The receptors were sampled from a man aged 18 to 30 who received the YFV17D yellow fever vaccine.

At least ten counts were recorded for this clonotype. The chain carries TRBV11-2 and TRBJ1-2, with TRBD1 matching over 10 bases. The CDR3 totals 18 residues. Germline V gives CDR1 SGHAT, CDR2 FQNNGV. Trimming cost V 5 bases and J 2 bases; bases outside gene matches: 14. The CDR3 loop reads CASSPLPRDRGPNYGYTF. Here the CDR3 DNA reads TGTGCCAGCAGCCCCCTCCCACGGGACAGGGGTCCCAACTATGGCTACACCTTC.

The chain joins TRBV20-1 to TRBJ1-6, with a possible D match to TRBD1 (6 bases). Germline V CDR1 and CDR2: DFQATT, SNEGSKA (reference sequence). The CDR3 is made up of 18 amino acids. V was shortened by 6 bases and J by 0 bases, with 21 bases between the two germline ends. CDR3: CSADPQQGLSSYNSPLHF. The CDR3 nucleotides are TGCAGTGCGGACCCCCAACAGGGTCTCAGCTCCTATAATTCACCCCTCCACTTT.

The sample holds one count of this clonotype. The chain has TRBV2 and TRBJ2-1; the match to TRBD2 covers 9 bases. There are 13 residues in the CDR3. Germline V CDR1 and CDR2: SNHLY, FYNNEI. V gave up 10 bases and J gave up 7 bases; unmatched junction bases: 8. The CDR3 bases are TGTGCCACCAAGCGGGGGGTGTATAATGAGCAGTTCTTC. This translates into CATKRGVYNEQFF. Full variable domain (rest looked up from reference TRBV2 and TRBJ2-1): EPEVTQTPSHQVTQMGQEVILRCVPISNHLYFYWYRQILGQKVEFLVSFYNNEISEKSEIFDDQFSVERPDGSNFTLKIRSTKLEDSAMYFCATKRGVYNEQFFGPGTRLTVL.

Ten or more counts support this clonotype. The chain couples TRBV12-3 or TRBV12-4 to TRBJ1-2; 11 nucleotides match TRBD1. The V and J ends lost 3 bases and 4 bases, in that order; junction bases with no gene match: 4. The length of the CDR3 is 15 residues. The DNA of the CDR3 is TGTGCCAGCAGTTTCCCGGGACAGGGGGTCTATGGCTACACCTTC. Translating it yields CASSFPGQGVYGYTF.

In nucleotides, the CDR3 is TGCAGTGCCACGGCGGGGGGGATCACTGAAGCTTTCTTT. Translating it yields CSATAGGITEAFF. The chain uses TRBV20-1 and TRBJ1-1; possible D gene TRBD1, 5 bases. CDR3 length equals 13 residues. With 6 bases removed from V and 4 bases from J, the gap between germline ends came to 15 bases. Looked up from germline, CDR1 is DFQATT and CDR2 is SNEGSKA (reference sequence).

The sample holds many counts of this clonotype. The chain employs TRBV11-2 and TRBJ2-1, with 8 nucleotides matching TRBD2. Trimming at V came to 5 bases and at J to 5 bases, leaving 8 bases not matched to a gene. Germline V gene lookup returns CDR1 SGHAT and CDR2 FQNNGV. The CDR3 contains 15 residues. In nucleotides, the CDR3 is TGTGCCAGCAGCCCCGGGGGGGGCAGGGACAATGAGCAGTTCTTC. Its translation is CASSPGGGRDNEQFF.

This clonotype has more than one count but fewer than ten. Here the CDR3 reads CASSLTGALLDYGYTF. In DNA, the CDR3 is TGTGCCAGCAGTTTGACAGGGGCTCTTCTTGACTATGGCTACACCTTC. This sequence joins TRBV12-3 or TRBV12-4 and TRBJ1-2; the match to TRBD1 covers 8 bases. Trimming cost V 3 bases and J 3 bases; bases outside gene matches: 9. CDR3 length: 16 amino acids.

This clonotype was recorded many times. The junction departs from the called germline gene at one end, perhaps through a read error. V usage is TRBV5-6 and J usage is TRBJ1-1, with no clear D. The CDR3 contains 11 residues. The germline V gene has CDR1 SGHDT and CDR2 YYEEEE. The CDR3 DNA sequence: TGTGCCAGCAGCTTGGGGGGAGAAGTTTTCTTT. Translation gives CASSLGGEVFF.

This clonotype turned up a few times. In DNA form, the CDR3 reads TGTGCCAGCAGCTTATCGGGGGGTGCCTACGAGCAGTACGTC. Translating gives CASSLSGGAYEQYV. The rearrangement joins TRBV7-8 to TRBJ2-7, with 7 bases fitting TRBD2. CDR1 is SGHVS and CDR2 is FQNEAQ in the germline V gene. This CDR3 contains 14 residues. V was clipped by 2 bases and J by 2 bases; unmatched bases: 3.

This clonotype was counted between two and nine times. The CDR3 protein is CASSYSLGAGELFF. In DNA form, the CDR3 reads TGTGCCAGCAGCTACTCGTTGGGGGCCGGGGAGCTGTTTTTT. V and J are TRBV5-6 and TRBJ2-2; D might be TRBD1 or TRBD2, each matching 5 bases. V dropped 3 bases and J dropped 6 bases, with 12 bases sitting between them. Germline V gene lookup returns CDR1 SGHDT and CDR2 YYEEEE. The CDR3 sequence is 14 residues long.

The rearrangement uses TRBV4-1 and TRBJ2-7; 14 bases are shared with TRBD2. CDR3 size: 15 residues. Germline CDR1 reads MGHRA; CDR2 reads YSYEKL. Germline trimming cut 6 bases from V and 3 bases from J; bases unmatched to any gene: 4. CDR3 sequence reads: CASRRTSGGYYEQYF. CDR3 coding DNA: TGCGCCAGCAGACGGACTAGCGGGGGGTACTACGAGCAGTACTTC.

This clonotype has just a few counts. The chain combines TRBV18 with TRBJ1-2, with D perhaps TRBD1 (6 bases). The germline V gene encodes CDR1 KGHSH and CDR2 LQKENI. The V gene lost 3 bases and the J gene lost 4 bases, with 15 bases spanning the gap. This CDR3 has 15 amino acids. CDR3 nucleotides: TGTGCCAGCTCACCGAGGGACACGAGGATCTATGGCTACACCTTC. The encoded protein is CASSPRDTRIYGYTF.

This clonotype has ten or more counts. J is TRBJ2-3 and V is TRBV7-9, with 7 bases that match TRBD2. CDR1 is SEHNR, CDR2 FQNEAQ, per germline (reference sequence). V shed 1 base, J shed 2 bases, and the junction held 6 bases outside the gene matches. The CDR3 is 16 residues long. CDR3 coding DNA: TGTGCCAGCAGCTTAGGAACTAGCGAGATCACAGATACGCAGTATTTT. This encodes CASSLGTSEITDTQYF. Looking up the rest from reference TRBV7-9 and TRBJ2-3 gives the full variable domain: DTGVSQNPRHKITKRGQNVTFRCDPISEHNRLYWYRQTLGQGPEFLTYFQNEAQLEKSRLLSDRFSAERPKGSFSTLEIQRTEQGDSAMYLCASSLGTSEITDTQYFGPGTRLTVL.

The chain employs TRBV20-1 and TRBJ2-5, with D tentatively TRBD1 or TRBD2 (5 bases each). Trimming cost V 5 bases and J 5 bases, with 12 bases left between them. The CDR3 is 12 residues long. Germline-derived CDR1 and CDR2 are DFQATT and SNEGSKA (reference sequence). CDR3 amino acids: CSAGRRDETQYF. The CDR3 DNA is TGCAGTGCTGGTCGCAGGGACGAGACCCAGTACTTC.

V is TRBV7-2 and J is TRBJ2-5, with a possible D match to TRBD1 (6 bases). Germline V gives CDR1 SGHTA, CDR2 FQGNSA. This CDR3 region has 14 residues. The V gene lost 4 bases and the J gene lost 2 bases, with 11 bases spanning the gap. DNA of the CDR3: TGTGCCAGCAGCTCCATGACAGGACAAGAGACCCAGTACTTC. Translation: CASSSMTGQETQYF.

The V and J genes are TRBV5-1 and TRBJ1-2, with D unclear. The germline V gene has CDR1 SGHRS and CDR2 YFSETQ. V lost 0 bases and J lost 5, with 8 bases in between. The CDR3 sequence is 13 residues long. The CDR3 DNA reads as TGCGCCAGCAGCTTGGTGTCAGAGTATGGCTACACCTTC. Amino acids: CASSLVSEYGYTF. Full variable domain (outside the CDR3, taken from reference TRBV5-1 and TRBJ1-2): KAGVTQTPRYLIKTRGQQVTLSCSPISGHRSVSWYQQTPGQGLQFLFEYFSETQRNKGNFPGRFSGRQFSNSRSEMNVSTLELGDSALYLCASSLVSEYGYTFGSGTRLTVV.

The chain employs TRBV20-1 and TRBJ1-1, with D perhaps TRBD1 (6 bases). The CDR3 is 13 residues long. Per the germline V gene, CDR1 is DFQATT and CDR2 is SNEGSKA (reference sequence). Trimming left V 1 base short and J 1 base short, with 7 bases between. CDR3 sequence (DNA): TGCAGTGCTAGAGCGGACAGGAACACTGAAGCTTTCTTT. Translated: CSARADRNTEAFF.

The V call is TRBV4-1, the J call TRBJ1-5; 8 bases agree with TRBD1. The CDR3 has 18 residues. Germline V gene data show CDR1 as MGHRA and CDR2 as YSYEKL. J lost 6 bases, V lost 0 bases, and 13 bases had no gene match. CDR3 DNA sequence: TGCGCCAGCAGCCAAGATATTGGGGCAGGGGGCAACCTTCAGCCCCAGCATTTT. Translating gives CASSQDIGAGGNLQPQHF.

The chain has TRBV7-7 and TRBJ2-5, with 8 nucleotides matching TRBD1. This CDR3 region has 14 residues. Germline V CDR1 and CDR2: SSHAT, FNYEAQ (reference sequence). V shed 5 bases and J 7 bases; nucleotides not matched to a gene: 9. Here the CDR3 reads CASSPDRGSGTQYF. In nucleotides, the CDR3 is TGTGCCAGCAGCCCAGACAGGGGTTCGGGGACCCAGTACTTC.

The chain couples TRBV5-1 to TRBJ2-1; TRBD2 aligns across 7 bases. Per germline, CDR1 SGHRS and CDR2 YFSETQ. The V segment lost 0 bases and the J segment 0 bases; nucleotides outside the gene matches: 3. The CDR3 consists of 16 residues. The CDR3 coding sequence is TGCGCCAGCAGCTTGGGTCAGCGGGGCTCCTACAATGAGCAGTTCTTC. This gives the protein CASSLGQRGSYNEQFF.

This clonotype has ten or more counts. The genes are TRBV7-9 and TRBJ2-4; possible D gene TRBD2, 5 bases. With 1 base removed from V and 0 bases from J, the gap between germline ends came to 10 bases. CDR3 length: 16 amino acids. Germline CDR1 reads SEHNR; CDR2 reads FQNEAQ (reference sequence). CDR3 DNA: TGTGCCAGCAGCTTAGGCCTCGGACTAGCCAAAAACATTCAGTACTTC. This sequence encodes CASSLGLGLAKNIQYF.

This clonotype occurred a few times. The chain employs TRBV10-2 and TRBJ2-5; 12 bases align to TRBD2. Germline CDR1 reads WSHSY; CDR2 reads SAAADI. CDR3 length: 15 amino acids. After removal of 3 bases from V and 5 bases from J, the junction contained 4 bases not matched to a gene. Here the CDR3 reads CASSDWLAGGETQYF. The CDR3 coding sequence is TGCGCCAGCAGTGATTGGCTAGCGGGGGGGGAGACCCAGTACTTC.

This clonotype was recorded a few times. The V and J genes are TRBV29-1 and TRBJ2-7; TRBD1 is a possible D gene (7 bases). Germline V gives CDR1 SQVTM, CDR2 ANQGSEA. The CDR3 spans 14 residues. Trimming removed 4 bases from V and 0 bases from J, with 13 bases in between. Here the CDR3 DNA reads TGCAGCGTTGCTGGGCAGGGGGGCTCCTACGAGCAGTACTTC. Protein: CSVAGQGGSYEQYF.